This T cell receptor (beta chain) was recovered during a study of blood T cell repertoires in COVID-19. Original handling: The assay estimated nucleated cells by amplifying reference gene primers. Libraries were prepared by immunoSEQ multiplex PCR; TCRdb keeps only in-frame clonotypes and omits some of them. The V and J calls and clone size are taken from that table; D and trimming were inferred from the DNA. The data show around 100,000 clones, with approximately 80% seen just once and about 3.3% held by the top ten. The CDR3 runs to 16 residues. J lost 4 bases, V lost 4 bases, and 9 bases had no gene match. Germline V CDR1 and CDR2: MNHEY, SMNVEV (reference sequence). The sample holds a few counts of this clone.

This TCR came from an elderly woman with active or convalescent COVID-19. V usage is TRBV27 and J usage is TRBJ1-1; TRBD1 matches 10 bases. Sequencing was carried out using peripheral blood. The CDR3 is CASSSLDRGRGTEAFF. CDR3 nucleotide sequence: TGTGCCAGCAGTTCCCTCGACAGGGGGCGCGGCACTGAAGCTTTCTTT.